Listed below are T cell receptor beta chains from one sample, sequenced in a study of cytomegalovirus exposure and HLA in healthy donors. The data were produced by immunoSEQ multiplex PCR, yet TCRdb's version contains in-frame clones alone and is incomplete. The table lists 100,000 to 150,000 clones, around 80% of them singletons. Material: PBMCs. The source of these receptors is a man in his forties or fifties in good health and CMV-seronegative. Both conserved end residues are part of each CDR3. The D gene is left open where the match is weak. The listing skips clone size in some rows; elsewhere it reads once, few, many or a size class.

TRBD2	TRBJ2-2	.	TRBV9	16	CASSLKLAGGTGELFF	TGTGCCAGCAGCTTAAAACTAGCGGGAGGGACCGGGGAGCTGTTTTTT
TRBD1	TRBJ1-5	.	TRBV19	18	CASRGQGGTFYGNQPQHF	TGTGCCAGTAGGGGACAGGGTGGGACGTTTTATGGCAATCAGCCCCAGCATTTT
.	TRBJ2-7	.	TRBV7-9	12	CSSSLEGYEQYF	TGTTCCAGCAGCTTAGAGGGGTACGAGCAGTACTTC
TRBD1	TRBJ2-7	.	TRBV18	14	CASSPGTGNHEQYF	TGTGCCAGCTCACCCGGGACAGGGAACCACGAGCAGTACTTC
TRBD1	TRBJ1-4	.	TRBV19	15	CASSILGTGTEKLFF	TGTGCCAGTAGTATACTTGGGACAGGGACCGAAAAACTGTTTTTT
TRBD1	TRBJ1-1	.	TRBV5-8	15	CASSARPRQGSEAFF	TGTGCCAGCAGCGCACGACCTCGACAGGGTAGTGAAGCTTTCTTT
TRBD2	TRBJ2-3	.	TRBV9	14	CASSDLAVPDTQYF	TGTGCCAGCAGCGACCTAGCGGTCCCGGATACGCAGTATTTT
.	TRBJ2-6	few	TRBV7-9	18	CSSSSYGTARSGANVLTF	TGTTCCAGCAGCTCTTACGGGACTGCCCGCTCTGGGGCCAACGTCCTGACTTTC
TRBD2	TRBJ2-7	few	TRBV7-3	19	CASSRQPGLAGGPENEQYF	TGTGCCAGCAGCAGGCAGCCGGGACTAGCGGGAGGGCCCGAGAACGAGCAGTACTTC
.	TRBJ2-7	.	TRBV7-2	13	CASSSIRRNEQYF	TGTGCCAGCAGCTCAATTCGCAGGAACGAGCAGTACTTC
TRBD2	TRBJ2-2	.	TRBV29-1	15	CSVESGGTSTGELFF	TGCAGCGTTGAATCGGGGGGGACGAGTACCGGGGAGCTGTTTTTT
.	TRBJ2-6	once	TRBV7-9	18	CASSPGGRGPSGANVLTF	TGTGCCAGCAGCCCGGGGGGCAGGGGACCCTCTGGGGCCAACGTCCTGACTTTC
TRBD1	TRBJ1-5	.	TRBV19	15	CASRTDRGSNQPQHF	TGTGCCAGTAGGACGGACAGGGGTAGCAATCAGCCCCAGCATTTT
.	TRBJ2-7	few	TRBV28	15	CASSPISEPGGEQYF	TGTGCCAGCAGTCCCATCTCGGAGCCTGGGGGGGAGCAGTACTTC
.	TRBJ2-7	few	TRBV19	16	CASSMWDNNLSYEQYF	TGTGCCAGTAGTATGTGGGACAACAACCTCTCCTACGAGCAGTACTTC
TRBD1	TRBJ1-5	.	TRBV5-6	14	CASSLRGLGQPQHF	TGTGCCAGCAGCTTGAGGGGGCTTGGGCAGCCCCAGCATTTT
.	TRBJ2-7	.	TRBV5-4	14	CASSLEGGRYEQYF	TGTGCCAGCAGCTTGGAGGGAGGCCGCTACGAGCAGTACTTC
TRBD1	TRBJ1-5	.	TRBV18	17	CASSSTGTEYSNQPQHF	TGTGCCAGCTCATCGACTGGGACAGAGTATAGCAATCAGCCCCAGCATTTT
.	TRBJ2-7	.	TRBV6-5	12	CASSGGRNEQYF	TGTGCCAGCAGTGGAGGGAGAAACGAGCAGTACTTC
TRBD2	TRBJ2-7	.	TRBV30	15	CAWSLLGTSPQEQYF	TGTGCCTGGAGTCTATTAGGGACTAGCCCCCAAGAGCAGTACTTC
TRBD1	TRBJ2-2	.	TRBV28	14	CASSTGENTGELFF	TGTGCCAGCAGCACAGGGGAAAACACCGGGGAGCTGTTTTTT
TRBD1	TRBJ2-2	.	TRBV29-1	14	CSVLDRENTGELFF	TGCAGCGTACTCGACAGGGAGAACACCGGGGAGCTGTTTTTT
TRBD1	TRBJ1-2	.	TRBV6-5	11	CASSDRVGYTF	TGTGCCAGCAGTGACAGGGTCGGCTACACCTTC
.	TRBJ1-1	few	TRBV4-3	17	CASSQDVVRGWATEAFF	TGCGCCAGCAGCCAAGATGTAGTCCGGGGATGGGCCACTGAAGCTTTCTTT
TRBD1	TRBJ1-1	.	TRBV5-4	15	CASSLGQGVNTEAFF	TGTGCCAGCAGCTTGGGACAGGGGGTGAACACTGAAGCTTTCTTT
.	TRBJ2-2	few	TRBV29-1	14	CSVLQGSNAGELFF	TGCAGCGTCTTACAGGGCTCGAACGCCGGGGAGCTGTTTTTT
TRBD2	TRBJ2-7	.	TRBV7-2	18	CASSRRAGLADNSYEQYF	TGTGCCAGCAGCCGTCGTGCAGGACTAGCGGATAACTCCTACGAGCAGTACTTC
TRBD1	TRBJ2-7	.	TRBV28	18	CASSLIRSGQGISYEQYF	TGTGCCAGCAGTCTCATACGATCGGGACAGGGGATCTCCTACGAGCAGTACTTC
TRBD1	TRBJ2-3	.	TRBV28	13	CALRRGREDTQYF	TGTGCCCTCAGAAGGGGGCGTGAAGATACGCAGTATTTT
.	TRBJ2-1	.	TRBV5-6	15	CASSLTPTLNNEQFF	TGTGCCAGCAGCTTGACCCCCACTCTAAACAATGAGCAGTTCTTC
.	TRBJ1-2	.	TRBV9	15	CASSVGTGINYGYTF	TGTGCCAGCAGCGTAGGAACAGGGATTAACTATGGCTACACCTTC
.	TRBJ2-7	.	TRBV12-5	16	CASGLVGRASSYEQYF	TGTGCTAGTGGTTTGGTAGGGAGAGCGAGCTCCTACGAGCAGTACTTC
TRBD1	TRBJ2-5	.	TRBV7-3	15	CASSPTLDRVETQYF	TGTGCCAGCAGCCCTACGTTGGACAGGGTTGAGACCCAGTACTTC
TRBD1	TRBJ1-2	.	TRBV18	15	CASSPQGQGAFGYTF	TGTGCCAGCTCACCCCAGGGACAGGGGGCTTTTGGCTACACCTTC
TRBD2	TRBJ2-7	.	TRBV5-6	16	CASSLGLAGSSYEQYF	TGTGCCAGCAGCTTGGGACTAGCGGGGAGCTCCTACGAGCAGTACTTC
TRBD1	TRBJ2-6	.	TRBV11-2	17	CASSLRQGATGANVLTF	TGTGCCAGCAGCCTGCGACAGGGGGCAACTGGGGCCAACGTCCTGACTTTC
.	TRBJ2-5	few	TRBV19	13	CASRERSQETQYF	TGTGCCAGTAGGGAAAGGAGCCAAGAGACCCAGTACTTC
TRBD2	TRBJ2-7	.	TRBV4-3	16	CASSQGSGSRSYEQYF	TGCGCCAGCAGCCAAGGTAGCGGGAGTCGGTCCTACGAGCAGTACTTC